These 16 T cell receptor beta chains originate from one sample sequenced in a study of shared clonotypes between healthy human individuals. The repertoire was sequenced with immunoSEQ multiplex PCR; TCRdb's copy has only in-frame clones and lacks some. The data show about 2 million clones, with about 95% seen just once and 0.13% held by the top ten. Sequencing was performed on naive CD4+ T cells sorted from blood. Subset noted: CD45RA+ positively selected. The receptors come from a man younger than 30 in good health.

The CDR3 is CASSPSTLSYEQYF. The CDR3 DNA is TGTGCCAGCTCACCAAGTACTTTATCCTACGAGCAGTACTTC. The chain links TRBV18 to TRBJ2-7; D remains unclear. This CDR3 is built from 14 residues. V lost 2 bases, J lost 1 base, and 9 bases lay in between. Germline assignment: CDR1 KGHSH and CDR2 LQKENI.

The chain recombines TRBV27 with TRBJ2-7, with D hard to call. Germline V gives CDR1 MNHEY, CDR2 SMNVEV (reference sequence). The CDR3 totals 13 residues. Trimming cost V 5 bases and J 0 bases, with 8 bases left between them. The CDR3 DNA reads TGTGCCAGCAGTCCAATACCCTCCTACGAGCAGTACTTC. It encodes CASSPIPSYEQYF.

Remarks on this clone: Additional DNA sequences in this sample encode the identical CDR3. The V call is TRBV25-1, the J call TRBJ2-7; 8 bases fit TRBD2. With V trimmed by 5 bases and J by 0 bases, 0 bases remained unmatched. CDR1 and CDR2 from the germline V gene are MGHDK and SYGVNS. This CDR3 contains 13 residues. The CDR3 DNA is TGTGCCAGCAGTCGGGGGGGCTCCTACGAGCAGTACTTC. The encoded protein is CASSRGGSYEQYF.

V and J are TRBV18 and TRBJ1-4; D call uncertain. The CDR3 has 14 amino acids. V was pared by 3 bases and J by 7 bases, with 12 bases between. Germline CDR1 reads KGHSH; CDR2 reads LQKENI. This CDR3 reads CASSPGVGLEKLFF. The CDR3 DNA sequence: TGTGCCAGCTCACCCGGAGTAGGGCTTGAAAAACTGTTTTTT.

V gene TRBV10-3 combines with J gene TRBJ2-7; D is perhaps TRBD1 or TRBD2 (5 bases each). Germline CDR1 reads ENHRY; CDR2 reads SYGVKD. The V and J ends lost 5 bases and 0 bases respectively, with 14 bases between them. The CDR3 is 15 amino acids. In DNA, the CDR3 is TGTGCCATCAGTCGATCCTCAGGGAGCTCCTACGAGCAGTACTTC. Its protein product is CAISRSSGSSYEQYF.

V and J are TRBV5-1 and TRBJ1-2, with D hard to call. The V gene's germline CDR1 is SGHRS and CDR2 YFSETQ. This CDR3 region has 11 residues. V lost 4 bases to trimming and J lost 8 bases, with 9 bases between them. The CDR3 bases are TGCGCCAGCAGCCCCGGTGGGGGCTACACCTTC. Translation: CASSPGGGYTF.

A note on this clone: The sample contains more than one DNA sequence encoding this CDR3. The chain carries TRBV4-3 and TRBJ2-7, with D unclear. The V gene lost 0 bases and the J gene lost 0 bases, with 6 bases spanning the gap. The CDR3 is made up of 14 amino acids. CDR1 and CDR2 from the germline V gene are LGHNA and YSLEER. CDR3 in amino acids: CASSQEGSSYEQYF. For the CDR3, the DNA is TGCGCCAGCAGCCAAGAAGGTAGCTCCTACGAGCAGTACTTC.

V and J are TRBV6-1 and TRBJ2-7; 8 nucleotides align to TRBD1. Germline V CDR1 and CDR2: MNHNS, SASEGT. The CDR3 is 15 amino acids. Trimming removed 4 bases from V and 6 bases from J; junction bases left unmatched: 11. As DNA, the CDR3 is TGTGCCAGCAGTGGACGGACAGGGCCCTCTGGCGAGCAGTACTTC. The encoded protein is CASSGRTGPSGEQYF.

The V and J genes are TRBV9 and TRBJ2-3, with D perhaps being TRBD1 or TRBD2 (5 bases each). Germline lookup yields CDR1 SGDLS and CDR2 YYNGEE. CDR3 length: 14 amino acids. V gave up 0 bases and J gave up 2 bases, with 7 bases separating them. CDR3 nucleotides: TGTGCCAGCAGCGTAGGGGGGACCACAGATACGCAGTATTTT. Translated, it gives CASSVGGTTDTQYF.

V usage is TRBV28 and J usage is TRBJ2-2; 10 bases are shared with TRBD1. Germline values: CDR1 MDHEN, CDR2 SYDVKM. The CDR3 consists of 18 residues. Trimming cost V 2 bases and J 2 bases; bases outside gene matches: 8. The CDR3 DNA reads TGTGCCAGCAGTTTACGGACAGGGGGTCTATCAAACACCGGGGAGCTGTTTTTT. Translating it yields CASSLRTGGLSNTGELFF.

The chain has TRBV14 and TRBJ2-7; possibly TRBD1 or TRBD2 for D (5 bases each). V lost 3 bases and J 2 bases, leaving 17 bases between the germline ends. Per germline, CDR1 SGHDN and CDR2 FVKESK. The CDR3 extends over 16 amino acids. For the CDR3, the DNA is TGTGCCAGCAGCCATCGGGACCGCCTGGGGACCTACGAGCAGTACTTC. Translating gives CASSHRDRLGTYEQYF.

On this clone: Other DNA sequences in the same sample also yield this CDR3. V usage is TRBV9 and J usage is TRBJ2-7; possibly TRBD2 for D (5 bases). Trimming left V 0 bases short and J 3 bases short, with 10 bases between. The CDR3 spans 14 residues. The germline gives CDR1 SGDLS, CDR2 YYNGEE. CDR3 nucleotides: TGTGCCAGCAGCGTAGCGGGTGAGGGCTACGAGCAGTACTTC. It encodes CASSVAGEGYEQYF.

The V and J genes are TRBV5-6 and TRBJ1-2; D remains unclear. V lost 1 base and J lost 0, with 16 bases in between. Germline V gene data show CDR1 as SGHDT and CDR2 as YYEEEE. This CDR3 region has 17 residues. As DNA, the CDR3 is TGTGCCAGCAGCTTGCGTCGAGGGAATCGGGCTAACTATGGCTACACCTTC. This encodes CASSLRRGNRANYGYTF. The full variable domain, with the rest looked up from reference TRBV5-6 and TRBJ1-2, is DAGVTQSPTHLIKTRGQQVTLRCSPKSGHDTVSWYQQALGQGPQFIFQYYEEEERQRGNFPDRFSGHQFPNYSSELNVNALLLGDSALYLCASSLRRGNRANYGYTFGSGTRLTVV.

This rearrangement joins TRBV6-5 to TRBJ2-1; D is uncertain. Deletions cut 0 bases from V and 4 bases from J, with 13 bases between. The CDR3 consists of 16 residues. Germline CDR1 is MNHEY and CDR2 is SVGAGI. CDR3 in amino acids: CASSYSVVGQYNEQFF. The CDR3 DNA sequence: TGTGCCAGCAGTTACTCGGTAGTAGGGCAGTACAATGAGCAGTTCTTC.

The chain uses TRBV2 and TRBJ2-7, with 9 bases aligning to TRBD1. Germline values: CDR1 SNHLY, CDR2 FYNNEI. The CDR3 is 12 residues long. With 7 bases clipped from V and 6 bases from J, the junction kept 4 bases outside the gene matches. The DNA of the CDR3 is TGTGCCAGCATGGACAGGGGAGGCGAGCAGTACTTC. Translated: CASMDRGGEQYF. Filled out from reference TRBV2 and TRBJ2-7, the complete variable domain reads EPEVTQTPSHQVTQMGQEVILRCVPISNHLYFYWYRQILGQKVEFLVSFYNNEISEKSEIFDDQFSVERPDGSNFTLKIRSTKLEDSAMYFCASMDRGGEQYFGPGTRLTVT.

The rearrangement links TRBV6-5 to TRBJ1-2; D is unresolved. Germline assignment: CDR1 MNHEY and CDR2 SVGAGI. This CDR3 spans 13 amino acids. V lost 7 bases to trimming and J lost 4 bases, with 13 bases between them. The CDR3 region has the DNA TGTGCCAGCACTACCGGACTGAGCTATGGCTACACCTTC. Translation gives CASTTGLSYGYTF.